The 20 T cell receptor beta chains listed next were all sequenced from one sample in a study of spatial heterogeneity in lung cancer. TCRdb recomputed calls from the 5' RACE reads with MiXCR, one row per CDR3 protein. The sample lists about 1,400 distinct CDR3 sequences; about 6% were seen once. Time point described: sample taken at primary tumor resection. The study, taken as a whole, reports: How many expanded intratumoral alpha and beta TCRs were present tracked the tumor mutation count, which was a count of nonsynonymous mutations.

Their specific antigens are unknown. The starting material was lung tumor tissue, obtained at surgery. The receptors derive from a female donor with early-stage non-small cell lung cancer.

In its sample, this clonotype is medium-sized. V and J are TRBV3-1 and TRBJ1-1; TRBD1 matches 9 bases. Germline CDR1 reads LGHDT; CDR2 reads YNNKEL (reference sequence). This CDR3 has 16 amino acids. The junction had 10 bases not matched to a gene; V was cut back by 4 bases and J by 4 bases. CDR3 amino acids: CASSREKTGGVTEAFF. CDR3 nucleotide sequence: TGTGCCAGCAGCCGAGAAAAGACAGGGGGGGTCACTGAAGCTTTCTTT.

In this sample, this clonotype is medium-sized. The chain combines TRBV20-1 with TRBJ1-1, with 7 bases lining up with TRBD1. The junction had 0 bases not matched to a gene; V was cut back by 1 base and J by 10 bases. This CDR3 is 10 amino acids long. Germline V CDR1 and CDR2: DFQATT, SNEGSKA (reference sequence). The CDR3 DNA reads as TGCAGTGCTAGAGCAGGGGGAGCTTTCTTT. This encodes CSARAGGAFF.

By sample fraction, this clonotype is medium-sized. This chain joins TRBV20-1 and TRBJ1-1, with D uncertain. Germline assignment: CDR1 DFQATT and CDR2 SNEGSKA (reference sequence). The CDR3 loop spans 14 amino acids. V lost 0 bases to trimming and J lost 4 bases, with 12 bases between them. This CDR3 is CSARDPKRITEAFF. The CDR3 region has the DNA TGCAGTGCTAGAGATCCGAAGAGGATCACTGAAGCTTTCTTT.

This clonotype counts as medium-sized. The CDR3 reads CASSLTSGAYEQYF. DNA of the CDR3: TGTGCCAGCAGCTTAACTAGCGGAGCCTACGAGCAGTACTTC. The genes are TRBV7-8 and TRBJ2-7; 8 bases are a match to TRBD2. There are 14 residues in the CDR3. Per the germline V gene, CDR1 is SGHVS and CDR2 is FQNEAQ. The J segment lost 2 bases and the V segment lost 2 bases, leaving 2 bases of the junction unmatched.

This clonotype is medium-sized by share. This rearrangement joins TRBV19 to TRBJ1-1, with D perhaps TRBD1 (5 bases). Germline-derived CDR1 and CDR2 are LNHDA and SQIVND (reference sequence). This CDR3 spans 16 amino acids. Trimming took off 6 bases at V and 10 bases at J, with 27 bases between the two ends. The CDR3 protein is CASRNSRGTPSSRAFF. DNA of the CDR3: TGTGCCAGTAGGAACTCTCGAGGGACGCCATCGAGTAGAGCTTTCTTT.

By share of the sample, this clonotype is medium-sized. The chain uses TRBV24-1 and TRBJ2-3; perhaps TRBD1 as D (6 bases). The CDR3 has 15 amino acids. Per the germline V gene, CDR1 is KGHDR and CDR2 is SFDVKD. The V and J ends lost 2 bases and 6 bases respectively, with 14 bases between them. The CDR3 bases are TGTGCCACCAGTGATTCCGGCATCAGGGGCGATACGCAGTATTTT. Translating it yields CATSDSGIRGDTQYF.

This clonotype is classed as medium-sized. The genes are TRBV12-3 or TRBV12-4 and TRBJ2-5; tentative D call: TRBD2 (5 bases). The CDR3 spans 11 residues. Trimming stripped 4 bases from V and 5 bases from J, with 5 bases between. The CDR3 reads CASSSGETQYF. The CDR3 DNA reads as TGTGCCAGCAGTTCGGGGGAGACCCAGTACTTC.

This clonotype is labeled medium-sized. The chain links TRBV28 to TRBJ2-5, with 9 positions matching TRBD1. Germline values: CDR1 MDHEN, CDR2 SYDVKM. The CDR3 is 15 amino acids. Trimming at V came to 3 bases and at J to 4 bases, leaving 6 bases not matched to a gene. For the CDR3, the DNA is TGTGCCAGCAGTTTCTTACAGGGGGCGGGAGAGACCCAGTACTTC. Amino acids: CASSFLQGAGETQYF.

This clonotype was counted a few times. The CDR3 spells CAAARGINEKLFF. The CDR3 bases are TGTGCCGCGGCGAGGGGCATTAATGAAAAACTGTTTTTT. The chain links TRBV5-5 to TRBJ1-4; tentatively, D is TRBD1 (5 bases). The germline CDR1 and CDR2 sequences are SGHKS and YYEKEE (reference sequence). This CDR3 spans 13 amino acids. Trimming left V 10 bases short and J 4 bases short, with 14 bases between.

With respect to this clonotype: The junction shows a germline mismatch at one end, possibly a read error. The CDR3 loop reads CSAYRVERIGNEKLFF. CDR3 sequence (DNA): TGCAGCGCTTACAGGGTAGAAAGGATTGGTAATGAAAAACTGTTTTTC. The V and J genes are TRBV29-1 and TRBJ1-4; D is perhaps TRBD1 (6 bases). Germline CDR1 and CDR2: SQVTM and ANQGSEA. The CDR3 sequence is 16 residues long.

By proportion, this clonotype is medium-sized (0.01 to 0.1%). The V call is TRBV14, the J call TRBJ1-2; TRBD1 aligns across 9 bases. This CDR3 has 14 amino acids. Germline V gives CDR1 SGHDN, CDR2 FVKESK. V was clipped by 2 bases and J by 5 bases; unmatched bases: 3. The CDR3 sequence is CASSQQQGAYGYTF. The CDR3 nucleotides read TGTGCCAGCAGCCAACAACAGGGGGCATATGGCTACACCTTC.

This clonotype is termed medium-sized. The CDR3: CASSLAGGQNYEQYF. For the CDR3, the DNA is TGTGCCAGCAGCTTAGCGGGTGGGCAGAACTACGAGCAGTACTTC. V usage is TRBV7-9 and J usage is TRBJ2-7; D gene ambiguous. V dropped 0 bases and J dropped 3 bases, with 12 bases sitting between them. CDR3 length: 15 amino acids. Germline values: CDR1 SEHNR, CDR2 FQNEAQ (reference sequence).

This chain connects TRBV6-5 to TRBJ2-7; 15 bases match TRBD2. Per germline, CDR1 MNHEY and CDR2 SVGAGI. The CDR3 runs to 19 residues. The junction had 11 bases not matched to a gene; V was cut back by 5 bases and J by 0 bases. The CDR3 DNA reads as TGTGCCAGCAGTCCTGGGGGACTAGCGGGAGGCTCTAGCTCCTACGAGCAGTACTTC. Translated, it gives CASSPGGLAGGSSSYEQYF.

This clonotype occurred a few times. The J gene is TRBJ2-2, the V gene TRBV7-2; 7 bases are shared with TRBD2. With 11 bases clipped from V and 4 bases from J, the junction kept 1 base outside the gene matches. The length of the CDR3 is 11 residues. From germline, CDR1 is SGHTA and CDR2 FQGNSA. CDR3 bases: TGTGCCGGGGGGGGCACCGGGGAGCTGTTTTTT. Its translation is CAGGGTGELFF. The entire variable domain, with the rest obtained from reference TRBV7-2 and TRBJ2-2, is as follows: GAGVSQSPSNKVTEKGKDVELRCDPISGHTALYWYRQSLGQGLEFLIYFQGNSAPDKSGLPSDRFSAERTGGSVSTLTIQRTQQEDSAVYLCAGGGTGELFFGEGSRLTVL.

This clonotype is termed medium-sized. V usage is TRBV5-1 and J usage is TRBJ2-6, with D hard to call. Looked up from germline, CDR1 is SGHRS and CDR2 is YFSETQ. There are 15 residues in the CDR3. V was clipped by 0 bases and J by 0 bases, with 4 bases between them. CDR3 DNA sequence: TGCGCCAGCAGCTTGGGGAGCTCTGGGGCCAACGTCCTGACTTTC. Amino acid sequence: CASSLGSSGANVLTF.

In its sample, this clonotype ranks as medium-sized. The chain recombines TRBV6-2 or TRBV6-3 with TRBJ1-5; 8 nucleotides align to TRBD1. The J segment lost 3 bases and the V segment lost 10 bases, leaving 11 bases of the junction unmatched. Looked up from germline, CDR1 is MNHEY and CDR2 is SVGEGT. The CDR3 has 15 amino acids. CDR3 residues: CATRPRDRPNQPQHF. CDR3 in DNA: TGTGCCACCCGCCCCCGGGACAGGCCCAATCAGCCCCAGCATTTT.

This clonotype is medium-sized (0.01 to 0.1%). This chain uses TRBV2 with TRBJ1-1; D ambiguous. In germline, CDR1 is SNHLY, CDR2 FYNNEI. This CDR3 is built from 12 residues. With 4 bases removed from V and 1 base from J, the gap between germline ends came to 4 bases. In DNA, the CDR3 is TGTGCCAGCAGTGCAGAGAACACTGAAGCTTTCTTT. Its protein is CASSAENTEAFF.

On this clonotype: A much larger clone lies one base from this, so it may be a read error. The chain has TRBV5-4 and TRBJ1-1, with D unresolved. Germline loops: CDR1 SGHNT, CDR2 YYREEE (reference sequence). The V gene lost 4 bases and the J gene lost 6 bases, with 10 bases spanning the gap. The CDR3 consists of 12 residues. The chain's CDR3 is CASSSGYSEAFF. CDR3 nucleotides: TGTGCCAGCAGCAGCGGATACTCTGAAGCTTTCTTT.

This clonotype is deemed medium-sized. The chain carries TRBV10-3 and TRBJ1-1; tentative D call: TRBD1 (6 bases). This CDR3 is 13 amino acids long. Germline V gives CDR1 ENHRY, CDR2 SYGVKD. V lost 6 bases, J lost 3 bases, and 11 bases lay in between. CDR3 in DNA: TGTGCCATCAGGGGGGCGCCGGACACTGAAGCTTTCTTT. Encoded protein: CAIRGAPDTEAFF.

Judged by abundance, this clonotype is medium-sized (0.01 to 0.1%). The gene calls are TRBV6-1 and TRBJ1-5; possible D gene TRBD1, 5 bases. Trimming stripped 1 base from V and 0 bases from J, with 10 bases between. CDR3 length: 16 residues. From germline, CDR1 is MNHNS and CDR2 SASEGT. CDR3 nucleotides: TGTGCCAGCAGTGAAGTAGGGGTCTATAGCAATCAGCCCCAGCATTTT. As protein: CASSEVGVYSNQPQHF.